One and the same sample provided the 21 T cell receptor beta chains below, sequenced in a study of blood T cells in healthy people across ages. The use of a sample-barcoded 5' primer and a J-beta primer mix characterized a second PCR of roughly 7 to 12 cycles. TCRdb processed the 5' RACE reads anew with MiXCR; each CDR3 protein has one entry. This table has about 2 million distinct CDR3 sequences, about 49% appearing once. The sequencing input was blood. The receptors were gathered from a woman aged 40 to 50 in good health.

This clonotype was seen more than once but under ten times. This chain uses TRBV27 with TRBJ2-7; D not resolved. The CDR3 is made up of 14 amino acids. Germline V lookup: CDR1 MNHEY, CDR2 SMNVEV (reference sequence). V was cut by 4 bases and J by 2 bases, with 12 bases left in between. In DNA form, the CDR3 reads TGTGCCAGCAGTTCCACTCGGATTGCCTACGAGCAGTACTTC. It specifies CASSSTRIAYEQYF.

CDR3 sequence: CASSPAMYSRTDTQYF. The DNA of the CDR3 is TGTGCCAGCAGCCCAGCCATGTATTCGCGCACAGATACGCAGTATTTT. J is TRBJ2-3 and V is TRBV7-2; no definite D call. V dropped 5 bases and J dropped 1 base, with 16 bases sitting between them. The CDR3 totals 16 residues. From germline, CDR1 is SGHTA and CDR2 FQGNSA. Using reference TRBV7-2 and TRBJ2-3 for the parts outside the CDR3, the full variable domain is GAGVSQSPSNKVTEKGKDVELRCDPISGHTALYWYRQSLGQGLEFLIYFQGNSAPDKSGLPSDRFSAERTGGSVSTLTIQRTQQEDSAVYLCASSPAMYSRTDTQYFGPGTRLTVL.

In its sample, this clonotype was seen a few times. One junction end does not reproduce the germline sequence, and a read error may be involved. The rearrangement uses TRBV4-3 and TRBJ1-2; D gene ambiguous. The germline V gene encodes CDR1 LGHNA and CDR2 YSLEER. This CDR3 contains 14 residues. CDR3 loop: CASSQGGQSYGYTF. CDR3 in DNA: TGCGCCAGCAGTCAAGGCGGGCAAAGCTATGGCTACACCTTC.

The chain recombines TRBV28 with TRBJ1-1; D ambiguous. The CDR3 sequence is 15 residues long. V lost 1 base and J lost 1, with 10 bases in between. Germline CDR1 MDHEN, CDR2 SYDVKM. This CDR3 is CASSLLPPRNTEAFF. The CDR3 nucleotides are TGTGCCAGCAGTTTATTGCCCCCGCGGAACACTGAAGCTTTCTTT.

This clonotype was observed a single time. The chain combines TRBV10-3 with TRBJ2-5, with 7 bases identical to TRBD2. The CDR3 runs 13 residues. The V gene end was trimmed by 2 bases and the J gene end by 4 bases; junction bases not matched to a gene: 1. Germline V CDR1 and CDR2: ENHRY, SYGVKD. The CDR3 here is CAISEGGVETQYF. For the CDR3, the DNA is TGTGCCATCAGTGAGGGGGGGGTAGAGACCCAGTACTTC.

The chain has TRBV20-1 and TRBJ2-7, with TRBD2 identical over 12 bases. CDR3 length: 15 amino acids. J gave up 1 base and V 2 bases, and 3 bases lay outside the gene matches. The germline V gene has CDR1 DFQATT and CDR2 SNEGSKA (reference sequence). The CDR3 loop is CSARRTSGESYEQYF. The CDR3 coding sequence is TGCAGTGCTAGAAGGACTAGCGGGGAGTCCTACGAGCAGTACTTC.

The CDR3 sequence is CSVASGGADTQYF. The CDR3 DNA is TGCAGTGTAGCTAGCGGGGGGGCAGATACGCAGTATTTT. The chain combines TRBV20-1 with TRBJ2-3; 12 bases are a match to TRBD2. There are 13 residues in the CDR3. V lost 7 bases to trimming and J lost 4 bases; unmatched junction nucleotides: 3. In germline, CDR1 is DFQATT, CDR2 SNEGSKA (reference sequence).

This sequence joins TRBV6-5 and TRBJ1-5; 7 bases match TRBD1. This CDR3 is 15 amino acids long. Germline loops: CDR1 MNHEY, CDR2 SVGAGI. V lost 6 bases and J lost 0; bases outside the gene matches: 5. This chain's CDR3 is CASSWTGSSNQPQHF. The CDR3 DNA reads TGTGCCAGCAGCTGGACAGGCAGTAGCAATCAGCCCCAGCATTTT.

The gene calls are TRBV5-6 and TRBJ2-7; D might be TRBD2 (5 bases). Germline V lookup: CDR1 SGHDT, CDR2 YYEEEE. V was pared by 4 bases and J by 2 bases, with 13 bases between. This CDR3 spans 14 amino acids. The CDR3 coding sequence is TGTGCCAGCAGCGTGTCCGGGATAACCTACGAGCAGTACTTC. Encoded protein: CASSVSGITYEQYF.

The V and J genes are TRBV27 and TRBJ1-5; 7 nucleotides agree with TRBD1. The CDR3 has 15 amino acids. V lost 3 bases, J lost 6 bases, and 8 bases stayed unmatched. CDR1 MNHEY and CDR2 SMNVEV come from the germline V gene (reference sequence). The CDR3 DNA follows: TGTGCCAGCAGTTTTTTACGAGGGGGCAGTCAGCCCCAGCATTTT. It yields the protein CASSFLRGGSQPQHF.

This clonotype has at least ten counts. The rearrangement uses TRBV29-1 and TRBJ2-5; tentatively, D is TRBD1 (6 bases). Germline-derived CDR1 and CDR2 are SQVTM and ANQGSEA. The CDR3 runs 15 residues. V lost 6 bases to trimming and J lost 0 bases, with 17 bases between them. For the CDR3, the DNA is TGCAGCGTGGCAGGGGCAACAGGGTACCAAGAGACCCAGTACTTC. This gives the protein CSVAGATGYQETQYF.

V and J are TRBV15 and TRBJ2-1; D remains unclear. The J call may not be correct, given that the DNA end is closer to TRBJ2-7. Germline V gene lookup returns CDR1 LNHNV and CDR2 YYDKDF (reference sequence). The CDR3 has 15 residues. CDR3 loop: CATSRVGSSYNEQYF. In DNA, the CDR3 is TGTGCCACCAGCAGAGTAGGTAGCTCCTACAATGAGCAGTACTTC.

Only a few counts were recorded for this clonotype. The chain is built from TRBV18 and TRBJ2-5, with 9 nucleotides matching TRBD1. CDR3 size: 11 residues. V was pared by 3 bases and J by 13 bases, with 3 bases of the junction left unmatched. The V gene's germline CDR1 is KGHSH and CDR2 LQKENI. Here the CDR3 DNA reads TGTGCCAGCTCACCCGGGACAGGGTGGTACTTC. This sequence encodes CASSPGTGWYF.

In this sample, this clonotype turned up once. The rearrangement uses TRBV27 and TRBJ2-1; possible D gene TRBD1, 6 bases. There are 19 residues in the CDR3. CDR1 MNHEY and CDR2 SMNVEV come from the germline V gene (reference sequence). V dropped 5 bases and J dropped 6 bases, with 29 bases sitting between them. CDR3 residues: CASSPMGAGVVYLSNEQFF. The CDR3 DNA reads as TGTGCCAGCAGTCCCATGGGGGCAGGGGTTGTTTATTTGAGCAATGAGCAGTTCTTC.

J is TRBJ2-1 and V is TRBV5-4; no firm D call. CDR3 size: 13 residues. Trimming pared 7 bases from V and 8 bases from J, leaving 16 bases between. Germline CDR1 is SGHNT and CDR2 is YYREEE (reference sequence). For the CDR3, the DNA is TGTGCCAGCCCGACCGGGCACCACGATGAGCAGTTCTTC. Residues: CASPTGHHDEQFF.

This rearrangement joins TRBV20-1 to TRBJ2-3; 10 nucleotides match TRBD1. The trim removed 5 bases at V and 0 bases at J, leaving 8 bases unmatched. The CDR3 has 16 residues. Germline loops: CDR1 DFQATT, CDR2 SNEGSKA (reference sequence). The chain's CDR3 is CSAEDRDRGSTDTQYF. Here the CDR3 DNA reads TGCAGTGCTGAGGATCGGGACAGGGGAAGCACAGATACGCAGTATTTT.

This chain connects TRBV7-9 to TRBJ1-4; D possibly corresponds to TRBD1 (6 bases). Germline V gene data show CDR1 as SEHNR and CDR2 as FQNEAQ (reference sequence). There are 14 residues in the CDR3. V gave up 5 bases and J gave up 4 bases, with 11 bases separating them. CDR3 coding DNA: TGTGCCAGCAGCCGCGGGACAAATAATGAAAAACTGTTTTTT. This gives the protein CASSRGTNNEKLFF.

V usage is TRBV28 and J usage is TRBJ2-1; 8 bases are shared with TRBD1. The CDR3 extends over 14 amino acids. V shed 2 bases and J 6 bases; nucleotides not matched to a gene: 3. Per germline, CDR1 MDHEN and CDR2 SYDVKM. CDR3 DNA sequence: TGTGCCAGCAGTTTAGAGCAGGGGGCCAATGAGCAGTTCTTC. This gives the protein CASSLEQGANEQFF.

This clonotype was recorded a few times. The rearrangement joins TRBV12-3 or TRBV12-4 to TRBJ1-1; a weak D match, TRBD1 (5 bases). The length of the CDR3 is 14 residues. Trimming took off 4 bases at V and 5 bases at J, with 14 bases between the two ends. CDR3: CASSSNQGGTEAFF. The CDR3 DNA sequence: TGTGCCAGCAGTTCAAACCAGGGAGGGACTGAAGCTTTCTTT.

CDR3 sequence reads: CASSLVSGGLLYEQYF. The DNA for the CDR3 is TGTGCCAGCAGCTTAGTCTCCGGGGGGCTACTCTACGAGCAGTACTTC. The chain uses TRBV7-8 and TRBJ2-7; D might be TRBD2 (7 bases). Germline CDR1 is SGHVS and CDR2 is FQNEAQ. The CDR3 length is 16 residues. V was clipped by 1 base and J by 3 bases, with 16 bases between them. The variable domain in full, completed from reference TRBV7-8 and TRBJ2-7, reads GAGVSQSPRYKVAKRGQDVALRCDPISGHVSLFWYQQALGQGPEFLTYFQNEAQLDKSGLPSDRFFAERPEGSVSTLKIQRTQQEDSAVYLCASSLVSGGLLYEQYFGPGTRLTVT.

The chain links TRBV27 to TRBJ2-1; TRBD2 is a possible D gene (6 bases). The CDR3 loop spans 15 amino acids. Trimming pared 5 bases from V and 2 bases from J, leaving 13 bases between. Per germline, CDR1 MNHEY and CDR2 SMNVEV (reference sequence). This chain's CDR3 is CASSTGTFPYNEQFF. CDR3 bases: TGTGCCAGCAGTACCGGGACTTTTCCCTACAATGAGCAGTTCTTC.